A single sample gave rise to the 32 T cell receptor beta chains below, sequenced in a study of identical twins. TCRdb reprocessed the 5' RACE reads via MiXCR and lists one record per CDR3 protein. The sample includes about 920,000 distinct CDR3 sequences, 9% to 15% of them seen just once. The data were also submitted as part of a second study, on yellow fever vaccine responses in identical twins.

Material for sequencing was PBMCs. Source of these receptors: a woman between 18 and 30 years old in good health.

The chain has TRBV4-2 and TRBJ2-3, with 9 bases fitting TRBD2. Trimming cost V 4 bases and J 1 base; bases outside gene matches: 6. Germline-derived CDR1 and CDR2 are LGHNA and YNFKEQ. The CDR3 length is 16 residues. The CDR3 bases are TGTGCCAGCAGCCTAAAGTCTAGCGGGGGCACAGATACGCAGTATTTT. Its protein product is CASSLKSSGGTDTQYF.

This clonotype has only a few counts. The chain joins TRBV7-6 to TRBJ2-4; 9 bases fit TRBD2. Germline V gene sequence: CDR1 SGHVS, CDR2 FNYEAQ. Trimming cost V 2 bases and J 3 bases; bases outside gene matches: 14. The CDR3 covers 19 residues. CDR3 amino acids: CASSLRSAGGQDRKNIQYF. The CDR3 DNA is TGTGCCAGCAGCTTAAGGTCCGCGGGGGGGCAGGACCGCAAAAACATTCAGTACTTC.

Ten or more counts support this clonotype. This chain links TRBV12-3 or TRBV12-4 with TRBJ1-5; D uncertain. Trimming cost V 3 bases and J 7 bases, with 13 bases left between them. The CDR3 is 14 amino acids. The CDR3 DNA sequence: TGTGCCAGCAGTTTTGAGGTAATTGGGCAGCCCCAGCATTTT. Protein: CASSFEVIGQPQHF.

This clonotype was seen only a few times. The V and J genes are TRBV18 and TRBJ2-5; D assignment may be TRBD1 or TRBD2 (5 bases each). The germline V gene has CDR1 KGHSH and CDR2 LQKENI. Between the trimmed V and J ends, which lost 2 bases and 3 bases, there was a span of 16 bases. The CDR3 has 16 residues. CDR3 amino acids: CASSPNPGTEKETQYF. The CDR3 DNA follows: TGTGCCAGCTCACCAAACCCCGGGACGGAAAAAGAGACCCAGTACTTC.

The chain links TRBV11-2 to TRBJ1-1; D is ambiguous. V was shortened by 1 base and J by 11 bases, with 14 bases between the two germline ends. This CDR3 has 13 residues. Germline V gene data show CDR1 as SGHAT and CDR2 as FQNNGV. The DNA of the CDR3 is TGTGCCAGCAGCTTAGCGGCGCAGCGCCGGGCTTTCTTT. This codes for CASSLAAQRRAFF.

This clonotype was picked up a small number of times. The gene calls are TRBV20-1 and TRBJ2-6; 10 bases match TRBD1. This CDR3 region has 14 residues. The germline CDR1 and CDR2 sequences are DFQATT and SNEGSKA (reference sequence). CDR3 residues: CAGQGSTGANVLTF. CDR3 in DNA: TGCGCGGGACAGGGGAGCACTGGGGCCAACGTCCTGACTTTC.

The chain has TRBV6-1 and TRBJ2-7; 10 positions match TRBD2. The V and J ends lost 6 bases and 0 bases, in that order; junction bases with no gene match: 5. The CDR3 runs 15 residues. Looked up from germline, CDR1 is MNHNS and CDR2 is SASEGT. The CDR3: CASRMQREGSYEQYF. The CDR3 DNA follows: TGTGCCAGCAGGATGCAGCGGGAGGGCTCCTACGAGCAGTACTTC.

In its sample, this clonotype was seen many times. The rearrangement joins TRBV28 to TRBJ2-2, with D perhaps matching TRBD1 (5 bases). Trimming took 5 bases from V and 6 from J, leaving 10 bases between them. Germline V gene data show CDR1 as MDHEN and CDR2 as SYDVKM. The CDR3 runs to 13 residues. The CDR3 loop reads CASSIQGPGELFF. CDR3 sequence (DNA): TGTGCCAGCAGTATCCAGGGTCCCGGGGAGCTGTTTTTT.

The CDR3 here is CASSPLSLFIGTANTGELFF. CDR3 DNA sequence: TGCGCCAGCAGCCCGTTATCATTATTCATAGGGACAGCAAACACCGGGGAGCTGTTTTTT. The gene calls are TRBV4-1 and TRBJ2-2; TRBD1 matches 7 bases. The CDR3 covers 20 residues. Germline CDR1 and CDR2: MGHRA and YSYEKL. Trimming removed 4 bases from V and 2 bases from J; junction bases left unmatched: 19.

In its sample, this clonotype was seen a few times. The rearrangement uses TRBV7-9 and TRBJ2-7, with D maybe TRBD1 (7 bases). CDR3 length equals 16 residues. The germline CDR1 and CDR2 sequences are SEHNR and FQNEAQ (reference sequence). V lost 4 bases and J 5 bases, leaving 21 bases between the germline ends. Written as DNA, the CDR3 is TGTGCCAGCAGCTCCCTTGGTTTGGAGGGGGCGAACGAGCAGTACGTC. It yields the protein CASSSLGLEGANEQYV.

This clonotype was found a few times. The chain couples TRBV24-1 to TRBJ2-7; 8 nucleotides agree with TRBD1. The CDR3 is 16 residues long. The germline gives CDR1 KGHDR, CDR2 SFDVKD. J gave up 6 bases and V 4 bases, and 13 bases lay outside the gene matches. CDR3 coding DNA: TGTGCCACCAGTGACATCGGGACAGGAGCCCCCATCGAGCAGTACGTC. It translates to CATSDIGTGAPIEQYV.

V is TRBV20-1 and J is TRBJ2-7; D assignment may be TRBD1 or TRBD2 (5 bases each). The CDR3 extends over 14 amino acids. V was cut by 0 bases and J by 7 bases, with 16 bases left in between. Per the germline V gene, CDR1 is DFQATT and CDR2 is SNEGSKA (reference sequence). CDR3 loop: CSARDPGPSGEQYV. CDR3 nucleotides: TGCAGTGCTAGAGATCCGGGACCTTCGGGGGAGCAGTACGTC.

This clonotype was detected a few times. The chain joins TRBV2 to TRBJ1-5; perhaps TRBD1 as D (5 bases). This CDR3 comprises 15 residues. V lost 2 bases and J 2 bases, leaving 10 bases between the germline ends. The germline gives CDR1 SNHLY, CDR2 FYNNEI. The DNA for the CDR3 is TGTGCCAGCAGTGAACAGGGTGTAGGCAATCAGCCCCAGCATTTT. Encoded protein: CASSEQGVGNQPQHF.

The chain combines TRBV6-1 with TRBJ1-2; D is perhaps TRBD1 (5 bases). CDR1 and CDR2 from the germline V gene are MNHNS and SASEGT. The V gene lost 1 base and the J gene lost 7 bases, with 10 bases spanning the gap. The CDR3 is made up of 13 amino acids. The chain's CDR3 is CASSEVRGGGYTF. The CDR3 DNA reads as TGTGCCAGCAGTGAAGTTAGGGGAGGTGGCTACACCTTC.

In this sample, this clonotype turned up a few times. The chain employs TRBV12-3 or TRBV12-4 and TRBJ2-5, with D possibly matching TRBD2 (7 bases). This CDR3 comprises 13 residues. V gave up 4 bases and J gave up 5 bases, with 11 bases separating them. The CDR3 DNA sequence: TGTGCCAGCAGTTGGGGGGGCGCGGAGACCCAGTACTTC. Its protein product is CASSWGGAETQYF.

The rearrangement uses TRBV7-3 and TRBJ2-3; maybe TRBD1 (5 bases). V dropped 4 bases and J dropped 3 bases, with 8 bases sitting between them. Germline CDR1 is SGHTA and CDR2 is FQGTGA. The CDR3 loop spans 13 amino acids. As DNA, the CDR3 is TGTGCCAGCAGCTCGCGACAGACAGATACGCAGTATTTT. Amino acid sequence: CASSSRQTDTQYF.

This clonotype was seen more than once but under ten times. The gene calls are TRBV6-2 or TRBV6-3 and TRBJ2-5; 9 nucleotides match TRBD1. This CDR3 region has 16 residues. J lost 2 bases, V lost 2 bases, and 6 bases had no gene match. Germline lookup yields CDR1 MNHEY and CDR2 SVGEGT. This chain's CDR3 is CASSYPTGGVQETQYF. The CDR3 DNA is TGTGCCAGCAGTTACCCGACAGGGGGAGTACAAGAGACCCAGTACTTC.

V and J are TRBV20-1 and TRBJ2-1; D ambiguous. CDR1 is DFQATT and CDR2 is SNEGSKA in the germline V gene (reference sequence). This CDR3 is built from 12 residues. The V gene lost 6 bases and the J gene lost 5 bases, with 11 bases spanning the gap. CDR3 in DNA: TGCAGTGCGATGGAACAGAACAATGAGCAGTTCTTC. It is translated as CSAMEQNNEQFF.

This clonotype was counted only a few times. Here the CDR3 DNA reads TGTGCCAGCAGCCAAGACCGCGGACCTATCAATGAGCAGTTCTTC. It is translated as CASSQDRGPINEQFF. The genes are TRBV4-2 and TRBJ2-1; D remains unclear. Trimming took 0 bases from V and 6 from J, leaving 12 bases between them. CDR1 LGHNA and CDR2 YNFKEQ come from the germline V gene. The length of the CDR3 is 15 residues.

J is TRBJ2-2 and V is TRBV4-1, with D possibly being TRBD2 (5 bases). V was shortened by 0 bases and J by 0 bases, with 8 bases between the two germline ends. This CDR3 comprises 16 residues. Germline CDR1 reads MGHRA; CDR2 reads YSYEKL. The DNA for the CDR3 is TGCGCCAGCAGCCAAGACAAGGGAGCGAACACCGGGGAGCTGTTTTTT. Translation gives CASSQDKGANTGELFF.

V gene TRBV28 combines with J gene TRBJ2-1; TRBD2 agrees at 9 bases. The CDR3 totals 17 residues. Looked up from germline, CDR1 is MDHEN and CDR2 is SYDVKM. Losses at the gene ends were 5 bases for V and 3 bases for J; bases not matched to a gene: 11. The CDR3 protein is CASSLPSGVPLYNEQFF. Written as DNA, the CDR3 is TGTGCCAGCAGTCTCCCTAGCGGGGTCCCCCTCTACAATGAGCAGTTCTTC.

The chain joins TRBV12-3 or TRBV12-4 to TRBJ2-3; TRBD2 matches 16 bases. The CDR3 covers 16 residues. The V and J ends lost 6 bases and 8 bases, in that order; junction bases with no gene match: 8. In nucleotides, the CDR3 is TGTGCCAGCAGCCTCGGGACTAGCGGGGGGGCAGGTACGCAGTATTTT. As protein: CASSLGTSGGAGTQYF.

This chain uses TRBV29-1 with TRBJ1-1; D not certain. Germline lookup yields CDR1 SQVTM and CDR2 ANQGSEA. V lost 3 bases and J lost 7, with 12 bases in between. The CDR3 has 12 amino acids. The CDR3 here is CSVDAMGSEAFF. As DNA, the CDR3 is TGCAGCGTTGACGCCATGGGGAGTGAAGCTTTCTTT.

V usage is TRBV13 and J usage is TRBJ2-7, with D unclear. Germline values: CDR1 PRHDT, CDR2 FYEKMQ (reference sequence). The CDR3 runs 15 residues. V lost 0 bases and J 1 base, leaving 10 bases between the germline ends. The DNA for the CDR3 is TGTGCCAGCAGCTTAGGCCTTTTTTCGTCCTACGAGCAGTACTTC. Its protein is CASSLGLFSSYEQYF.

This clonotype was recorded many times. The junction and the germline gene differ at one end; a read error may be behind it. This chain's CDR3 is CASSLAGGPWNEQFF. The CDR3 DNA sequence: TGTGCCAGCAGCCTAGCGGGAGGGCCCTGGAATGAGCAGTTCTTC. This chain uses TRBV7-9 with TRBJ2-1, with 12 bases fitting TRBD2. The CDR3 has 15 amino acids. Germline CDR1 and CDR2: SEHNR and FQNEAQ (reference sequence).

The sample holds a few counts of this clonotype. CDR3 in amino acids: CSARDEVYGYTF. Written as DNA, the CDR3 is TGCAGTGCTAGAGATGAGGTCTATGGCTACACCTTC. The rearrangement joins TRBV20-1 to TRBJ1-2, with D unclear. Trimming left V 0 bases short and J 4 bases short, with 6 bases between. CDR1 and CDR2 from the germline V gene are DFQATT and SNEGSKA (reference sequence). The CDR3 runs 12 residues.

The chain uses TRBV11-2 and TRBJ1-5; D remains unclear. V gave up 5 bases and J gave up 4 bases, with 15 bases separating them. The V gene's germline CDR1 is SGHAT and CDR2 FQNNGV. The CDR3 has 15 residues. The CDR3 nucleotides are TGTGCCAGCAGCCTTACTGGGCCGGGAAATCAGCCCCAGCATTTT. Translated: CASSLTGPGNQPQHF.

This clonotype has a count of ten or more. The J gene is TRBJ2-7, the V gene TRBV5-1, with a tentative D call TRBD1 (8 bases). The V gene's germline CDR1 is SGHRS and CDR2 YFSETQ. The CDR3 length is 16 residues. V was clipped by 0 bases and J by 4 bases, with 17 bases between them. The CDR3 DNA reads TGCGCCAGCAGCTTGGGGACAGGGAGGGGGAGTTACGAGCAGTACTTC. It is translated as CASSLGTGRGSYEQYF.

This clonotype has at least ten counts. The V and J genes are TRBV5-5 and TRBJ2-2, with D unclear. Trimming took 4 bases from V and 0 from J, leaving 13 bases between them. Germline V gives CDR1 SGHKS, CDR2 YYEKEE (reference sequence). The CDR3 loop spans 16 amino acids. CDR3 nucleotide sequence: TGTGCCAGCAGCCCCTTGCCAAGCGCGAACACCGGGGAGCTGTTTTTT. Protein product: CASSPLPSANTGELFF.

The table lists this clonotype with a few counts. The rearrangement links TRBV15 to TRBJ2-1; D may be TRBD2 (5 bases). The V gene lost 0 bases and the J gene lost 8 bases, with 14 bases spanning the gap. This CDR3 has 15 residues. Germline V gene lookup returns CDR1 LNHNV and CDR2 YYDKDF (reference sequence). Here the CDR3 DNA reads TGTGCCACCAGCAGAGACCAGCTAGCAATACATGAGCAGTTCTTC. It codes for CATSRDQLAIHEQFF.

This clonotype was observed a few times. The chain has TRBV7-7 and TRBJ2-3, with no clear D. The CDR3 runs to 13 residues. Trimming stripped 4 bases from V and 2 bases from J, with 7 bases between. Germline CDR1 is SSHAT and CDR2 is FNYEAQ (reference sequence). CDR3 region: CASSSDHTDTQYF. CDR3 bases: TGTGCCAGCAGCTCAGATCACACAGATACGCAGTATTTT.

This rearrangement joins TRBV12-3 or TRBV12-4 to TRBJ1-5; 7 bases map to TRBD1. The CDR3 runs to 16 residues. Trimming took 1 base from V and 3 from J; bases not matched to a gene: 6. The CDR3 DNA follows: TGTGCCAGCAGTTTAGGTGGCAGGGGGTTCAATCAGCCCCAGCATTTT. Encoded protein: CASSLGGRGFNQPQHF.